What follows are 30 T cell receptor beta chains derived from one specimen sequenced in a study of T cell responses to AZD1222 COVID-19 vaccine. TCRdb keeps only in-frame clones here, not all; method: immunoSEQ multiplex PCR. Altogether about 40,000 clones are present, about 90% being singletons, with the ten largest covering under 30%. Sequenced here: peripheral blood, sampled 28 days after the second dose of the MenACWY control vaccine. Receptor source: an adult who received the MenACWY meningococcal vaccine as a control.

The rearrangement joins TRBV9 to TRBJ2-3; a possible D gene is TRBD2 (5 bases). This CDR3 has 15 amino acids. V gave up 3 bases and J gave up 4 bases, with 15 bases separating them. Germline V gives CDR1 SGDLS, CDR2 YYNGEE. CDR3 sequence (DNA): TGTGCCAGCAGCGCCGGACTCAAGACCTCAGATACGCAGTATTTT. This translates into CASSAGLKTSDTQYF.

Here the CDR3 reads CASSPTPNYGYTF. In DNA, the CDR3 is TGTGCCAGCAGCCCAACCCCTAACTATGGCTACACCTTC. The gene calls are TRBV9 and TRBJ1-2; the D is unclear. V was cut by 4 bases and J by 0 bases, with 7 bases left in between. This CDR3 contains 13 residues. CDR1 is SGDLS, CDR2 YYNGEE, per germline.

The chain combines TRBV11-2 with TRBJ2-7, with 7 bases fitting TRBD2. Germline V gives CDR1 SGHAT, CDR2 FQNNGV. This CDR3 contains 13 residues. V shed 6 bases, J shed 3 bases, and the junction held 5 bases outside the gene matches. The CDR3 coding sequence is TGTGCCAGCAGATATAGCGGGTTCTACGAGCAGTACTTC. This codes for CASRYSGFYEQYF.

The genes are TRBV30 and TRBJ2-1; TRBD2 agrees at 11 bases. This CDR3 spans 16 amino acids. With V trimmed by 7 bases and J by 0 bases, 8 bases remained unmatched. CDR1 and CDR2 (germline): GTSNPN, SVGIG (reference sequence). In DNA, the CDR3 is TGTGCCTCAAACCCACTAGCGGGGGTCTCCTACAATGAGCAGTTCTTC. This encodes CASNPLAGVSYNEQFF.

A single count supports this clone. This chain links TRBV7-9 with TRBJ2-7; D uncertain. Germline-derived CDR1 and CDR2 are SEHNR and FQNEAQ (reference sequence). This CDR3 is 15 amino acids long. V dropped 2 bases and J dropped 3 bases, with 14 bases sitting between them. This chain's CDR3 is CASSLLATSVYEQYF. The CDR3 coding sequence is TGTGCCAGCAGCTTATTAGCTACAAGTGTCTACGAGCAGTACTTC.

The chain links TRBV11-2 to TRBJ2-1; D is ambiguous. CDR3 size: 12 residues. With 5 bases removed from V and 6 bases from J, the gap between germline ends came to 8 bases. Germline V lookup: CDR1 SGHAT, CDR2 FQNNGV. CDR3 region: CASSLRSNEQFF. CDR3 nucleotides: TGTGCCAGCAGCCTCCGGTCCAATGAGCAGTTCTTC.

This chain joins TRBV6-1 and TRBJ1-5; D remains ambiguous. The germline V and J ends were trimmed by 2 bases and 7 bases, with 9 bases remaining between them. CDR1 is MNHNS, CDR2 SASEGT, per germline. The CDR3 consists of 13 residues. This CDR3 reads CASSEQARQPQHF. CDR3 sequence (DNA): TGTGCCAGCAGTGAACAAGCAAGACAGCCCCAGCATTTT.

V and J are TRBV9 and TRBJ2-2; 7 bases are a match to TRBD2. V lost 2 bases to trimming and J lost 5 bases; unmatched junction nucleotides: 6. The CDR3 extends over 15 amino acids. The germline gives CDR1 SGDLS, CDR2 YYNGEE. The CDR3 spells CASSVSGIGTGELFF. CDR3 DNA: TGTGCCAGCAGCGTGAGCGGGATCGGTACCGGGGAGCTGTTTTTT.

The rearrangement joins TRBV19 to TRBJ2-7; 11 nucleotides align to TRBD2. Germline trimming cut 6 bases from V and 3 bases from J; bases unmatched to any gene: 7. The CDR3 totals 15 residues. The germline V gene encodes CDR1 LNHDA and CDR2 SQIVND (reference sequence). The CDR3 reads CASSWGLAAIYEQYF. CDR3 sequence (DNA): TGTGCCAGTAGCTGGGGACTAGCGGCAATCTACGAGCAGTACTTC.

The chain has TRBV2 and TRBJ2-7; 10 bases fit TRBD1. CDR1 SNHLY and CDR2 FYNNEI come from the germline V gene. V gave up 2 bases and J gave up 10 bases; unmatched junction bases: 11. The CDR3 has 15 residues. The CDR3 DNA is TGTGCCAGCAGTGAACAGACAGGGGGCGGCCGGGTCCAGTACTTC. This sequence encodes CASSEQTGGGRVQYF.

In its sample, this clone was seen once. The chain recombines TRBV29-1 with TRBJ2-3; a possible D gene is TRBD2 (7 bases). V shed 6 bases and J shed 0 bases, with 13 bases lying between them. CDR3 length: 14 residues. Per the germline V gene, CDR1 is SQVTM and CDR2 is ANQGSEA. The CDR3, as DNA: TGCAGCGTGGCTGCGGGGGCTAGCACAGATACGCAGTATTTT. Translating it yields CSVAAGASTDTQYF.

This chain uses TRBV2 with TRBJ2-7; the match to TRBD1 covers 7 bases. CDR1 and CDR2 (germline): SNHLY, FYNNEI. The CDR3 totals 13 residues. Germline trimming cut 10 bases from V and 2 bases from J; bases unmatched to any gene: 8. The DNA for the CDR3 is TGTGCCACCATAGGTACAGGGGCCTACGAGCAGTACTTC. Translating gives CATIGTGAYEQYF.

The J gene is TRBJ2-7, the V gene TRBV2; D perhaps matches TRBD1 (6 bases). Per germline, CDR1 SNHLY and CDR2 FYNNEI. The CDR3 extends over 12 amino acids. Trimming removed 4 bases at V and 3 bases at J, with 7 bases between. DNA for the CDR3: TGTGCCAGCAGTGGGGACATCTACGAGCAGTACTTC. Its protein product is CASSGDIYEQYF.

This chain uses TRBV12-3 or TRBV12-4 with TRBJ2-7; TRBD1 matches 7 bases. Losses at the gene ends were 7 bases for V and 3 bases for J; bases not matched to a gene: 6. The CDR3 runs to 13 residues. CDR3 nucleotide sequence: TGTGCCAGCACATCATCAGGGGGCTACGAGCAGTACTTC. Amino acid sequence: CASTSSGGYEQYF.

The chain uses TRBV24-1 and TRBJ1-5; D ambiguous. Germline V lookup: CDR1 KGHDR, CDR2 SFDVKD. Trimming took 0 bases from V and 1 from J, leaving 3 bases between them. This CDR3 has 14 residues. CDR3 residues: CATSDLRSNQPQHF. The CDR3 DNA reads TGTGCCACCAGTGATTTGAGGAGCAATCAGCCCCAGCATTTT.

The chain links TRBV28 to TRBJ1-2; 9 nucleotides agree with TRBD1. CDR3 length equals 14 residues. Germline CDR1 MDHEN, CDR2 SYDVKM. V lost 9 bases, J lost 8 bases, and 13 bases stayed unmatched. DNA of the CDR3: TGTGCCAGTTTAAGGGACAGGGTTGGTAGGGGCTACACCTTC. Protein product: CASLRDRVGRGYTF.

This clone was counted once. The rearrangement links TRBV10-3 to TRBJ2-7; a weak D match, TRBD2 (7 bases). CDR3 length equals 15 residues. Germline-derived CDR1 and CDR2 are ENHRY and SYGVKD. The ends were cut back, 6 bases at V and 3 bases at J, with 18 bases in the middle. The DNA for the CDR3 is TGTGCCATCAGGGGGGGGCTAGCGGCAAACTACGAGCAGTACTTC. Amino acid sequence: CAIRGGLAANYEQYF.

The chain carries TRBV10-2 and TRBJ2-5; 13 bases align to TRBD2. V shed 4 bases and J 4 bases; nucleotides not matched to a gene: 0. The germline CDR1 and CDR2 sequences are WSHSY and SAAADI. The CDR3 is made up of 14 amino acids. CDR3 region: CASSGLAGGETQYF. CDR3 nucleotides: TGCGCCAGCAGTGGACTAGCGGGAGGAGAGACCCAGTACTTC.

V gene TRBV9 combines with J gene TRBJ2-3, with TRBD2 as a possible D gene (5 bases). Germline V gives CDR1 SGDLS, CDR2 YYNGEE. The V end lost 0 bases, the J end lost 0 bases, and 8 bases lay between the germline ends. CDR3 length: 15 residues. This CDR3 reads CASSVGGSSTDTQYF. For the CDR3, the DNA is TGTGCCAGCAGCGTAGGCGGGTCTAGCACAGATACGCAGTATTTT.

The chain employs TRBV29-1 and TRBJ2-7; weak D call: TRBD2 (5 bases). The length of the CDR3 is 13 residues. In germline, CDR1 is SQVTM, CDR2 ANQGSEA. The ends were cut back, 2 bases at V and 2 bases at J, with 10 bases in the middle. CDR3 nucleotide sequence: TGCAGCGTTGAACCGGACGGGACCTACGAGCAGTACTTC. Protein sequence: CSVEPDGTYEQYF.

The chain couples TRBV6-1 to TRBJ1-5; possible D gene TRBD1, 5 bases. This CDR3 is built from 16 residues. The germline CDR1 and CDR2 sequences are MNHNS and SASEGT. V was pared by 3 bases and J by 1 base, with 13 bases between. The CDR3 loop reads CASSERGGESNQPQHF. The CDR3 DNA sequence: TGTGCCAGCAGTGAGCGGGGGGGGGAGAGCAATCAGCCCCAGCATTTT.

This chain joins TRBV7-3 and TRBJ2-1, with TRBD2 matching 9 bases. Per the germline V gene, CDR1 is SGHTA and CDR2 is FQGTGA. V trimming: 5 bases; J trimming: 10 bases; junction bases outside the gene matches: 15. The CDR3 totals 16 residues. CDR3 residues: CASSLTPGLASREQFF. Written as DNA, the CDR3 is TGTGCCAGCAGCCTCACGCCGGGACTAGCTTCTCGAGAGCAGTTCTTC.

The rearrangement uses TRBV6-5 and TRBJ1-4; 11 bases line up with TRBD1. V shed 6 bases, J shed 7 bases, and the junction held 4 bases outside the gene matches. CDR3 length equals 14 residues. Germline V CDR1 and CDR2: MNHEY, SVGAGI. The CDR3 DNA is TGTGCCAGCAGCCGGACAGGGGGCCGTGAAAAACTGTTTTTT. The encoded protein is CASSRTGGREKLFF.

The rearrangement joins TRBV12-3 or TRBV12-4 to TRBJ2-7; D gene uncertain. This CDR3 spans 12 amino acids. Trimming removed 2 bases from V and 2 bases from J, with 4 bases in between. CDR3 coding DNA: TGTGCCAGCAGTTTAATGACCTACGAGCAGTACTTC. It yields the protein CASSLMTYEQYF.

V gene TRBV4-1 combines with J gene TRBJ2-2, with D uncertain. The CDR3 is 14 amino acids. V lost 0 bases to trimming and J lost 5 bases, with 7 bases between them. Germline CDR1 and CDR2: MGHRA and YSYEKL. In nucleotides, the CDR3 is TGCGCCAGCAGCCAAGATAGTACGACCGGGGAGCTGTTTTTT. This sequence encodes CASSQDSTTGELFF.

The chain links TRBV5-5 to TRBJ2-3; 7 bases align to TRBD1. With V trimmed by 1 base and J by 0 bases, 5 bases remained unmatched. The CDR3 contains 16 residues. In germline, CDR1 is SGHKS, CDR2 YYEKEE (reference sequence). The CDR3, as DNA: TGTGCCAGCAGCTTGAGGGGGCAGGCTAGCACAGATACGCAGTATTTT. The encoded protein is CASSLRGQASTDTQYF.

The chain has TRBV28 and TRBJ1-2, with unresolved D. The ends were cut back, 3 bases at V and 8 bases at J, with 13 bases in the middle. Per germline, CDR1 MDHEN and CDR2 SYDVKM. The CDR3 runs to 13 residues. CDR3 in DNA: TGTGCCAGCAGTTTTTCCGAGGTCCGGGGCTACACCTTC. It is translated as CASSFSEVRGYTF.

The chain has TRBV5-6 and TRBJ2-2, with 8 bases aligning to TRBD1. Germline V lookup: CDR1 SGHDT, CDR2 YYEEEE. Germline trimming cut 1 base from V and 7 bases from J; bases unmatched to any gene: 6. This CDR3 comprises 15 residues. CDR3 in amino acids: CASSLIAGGHGELFF. The CDR3 coding sequence is TGTGCCAGCAGCTTGATTGCAGGGGGCCACGGGGAGCTGTTTTTT.

The rearrangement uses TRBV5-1 and TRBJ2-2, with 9 bases lining up with TRBD1. V lost 4 bases to trimming and J lost 2 bases; unmatched junction nucleotides: 3. CDR3 length equals 15 residues. Germline V lookup: CDR1 SGHRS, CDR2 YFSETQ. The DNA of the CDR3 is TGCGCCAGCAGCAGGGGACAGGGTAACACCGGGGAGCTGTTTTTT. Protein: CASSRGQGNTGELFF.

The CDR3 protein is CASSKDRADGSYTF. The DNA for the CDR3 is TGTGCCAGCAGCAAGGACAGGGCCGATGGGAGCTACACCTTC. The rearrangement links TRBV7-9 to TRBJ1-2; 8 positions match TRBD1. Per germline, CDR1 SEHNR and CDR2 FQNEAQ (reference sequence). There are 14 residues in the CDR3. The V and J ends lost 5 bases and 9 bases, in that order; junction bases with no gene match: 11.